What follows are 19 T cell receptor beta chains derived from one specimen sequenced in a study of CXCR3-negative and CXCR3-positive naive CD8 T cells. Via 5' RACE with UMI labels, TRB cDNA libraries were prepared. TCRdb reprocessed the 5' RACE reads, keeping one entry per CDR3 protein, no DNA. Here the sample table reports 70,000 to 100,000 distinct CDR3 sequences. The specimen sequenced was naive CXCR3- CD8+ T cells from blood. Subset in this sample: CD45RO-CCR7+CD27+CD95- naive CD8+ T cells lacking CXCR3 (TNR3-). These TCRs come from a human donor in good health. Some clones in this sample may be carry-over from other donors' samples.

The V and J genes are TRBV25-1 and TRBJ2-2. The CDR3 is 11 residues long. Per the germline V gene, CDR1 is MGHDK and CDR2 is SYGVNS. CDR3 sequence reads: CASSEVWELFF. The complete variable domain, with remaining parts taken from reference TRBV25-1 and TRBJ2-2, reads EADIYQTPRYLVIGTGKKITLECSQTMGHDKMYWYQQDPGMELHLIHYSYGVNSTEKGDLSSESTVSRIRTEHFPLTLESARPSHTSQYLCASSEVWELFFGEGSRLTVL.

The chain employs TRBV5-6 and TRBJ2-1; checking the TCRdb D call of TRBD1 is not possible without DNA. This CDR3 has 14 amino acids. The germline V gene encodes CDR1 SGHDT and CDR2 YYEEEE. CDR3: CASSWVHDRDEQFF.

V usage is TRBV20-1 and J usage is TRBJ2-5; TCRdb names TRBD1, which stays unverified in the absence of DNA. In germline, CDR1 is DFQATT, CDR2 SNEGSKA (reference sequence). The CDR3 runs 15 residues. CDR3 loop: CSAPADTGAEETQYF.

CDR3 sequence reads: CASSLSGGSQPQHF. The chain recombines TRBV27 with TRBJ1-5; TCRdb proposes TRBD1, but this gene call is untestable without DNA. The CDR3 consists of 14 residues. Germline CDR1 and CDR2: MNHEY and SMNVEV (reference sequence).

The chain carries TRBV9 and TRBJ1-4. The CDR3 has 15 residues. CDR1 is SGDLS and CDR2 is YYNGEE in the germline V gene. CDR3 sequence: CASSVAGAVNEKLFF.

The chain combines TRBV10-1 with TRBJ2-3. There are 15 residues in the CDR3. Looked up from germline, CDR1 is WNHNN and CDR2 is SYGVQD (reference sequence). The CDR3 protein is CASRERDHSTDTQYF.

CDR3 loop: CASSTLDRITEAFF. V usage is TRBV19 and J usage is TRBJ1-1; TCRdb indicates TRBD1, and absent DNA this call remains unverified. Germline V gives CDR1 LNHDA, CDR2 SQIVND (reference sequence). The CDR3 contains 14 residues.

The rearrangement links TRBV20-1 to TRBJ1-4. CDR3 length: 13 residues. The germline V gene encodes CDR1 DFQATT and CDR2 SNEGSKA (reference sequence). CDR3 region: CSARGPSREKLFF.

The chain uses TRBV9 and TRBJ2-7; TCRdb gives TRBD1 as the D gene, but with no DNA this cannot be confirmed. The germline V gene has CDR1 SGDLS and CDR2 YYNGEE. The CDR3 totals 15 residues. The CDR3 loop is CASSPTGRGGFEQYF.

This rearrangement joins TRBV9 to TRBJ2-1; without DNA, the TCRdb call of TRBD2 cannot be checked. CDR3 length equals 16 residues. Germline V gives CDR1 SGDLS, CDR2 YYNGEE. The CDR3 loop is CASSVTWTSGANEQFF.

CDR3 amino acids: CSVEARLLGEQFF. The chain uses TRBV29-1 and TRBJ2-1. This CDR3 has 13 amino acids. Looked up from germline, CDR1 is SQVTM and CDR2 is ANQGSEA.

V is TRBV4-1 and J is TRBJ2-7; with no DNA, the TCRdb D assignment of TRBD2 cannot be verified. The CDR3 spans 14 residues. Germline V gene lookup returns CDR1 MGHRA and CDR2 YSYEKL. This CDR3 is CASSQEPSGYEQYF.

CDR3 residues: CASSLAGASFNEQFF. The V and J genes are TRBV7-6 and TRBJ2-1. This CDR3 is 15 amino acids long. Germline CDR1 and CDR2: SGHVS and FNYEAQ.

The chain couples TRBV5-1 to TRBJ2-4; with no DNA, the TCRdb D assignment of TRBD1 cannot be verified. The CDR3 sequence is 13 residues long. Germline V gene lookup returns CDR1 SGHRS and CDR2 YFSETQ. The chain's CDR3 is CASSPGTVNIQYF.

This CDR3 reads CASSLANMNTEAFF. The rearrangement links TRBV5-1 to TRBJ1-1. The CDR3 contains 14 residues. Germline CDR1 is SGHRS and CDR2 is YFSETQ.

CDR3 region: CSVAVTGELFF. This chain uses TRBV29-1 with TRBJ2-2. Germline lookup yields CDR1 SQVTM and CDR2 ANQGSEA. This CDR3 spans 11 amino acids.

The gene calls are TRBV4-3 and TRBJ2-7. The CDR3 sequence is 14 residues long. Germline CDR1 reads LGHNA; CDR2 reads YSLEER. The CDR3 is CASSQDSSSYEQYF.

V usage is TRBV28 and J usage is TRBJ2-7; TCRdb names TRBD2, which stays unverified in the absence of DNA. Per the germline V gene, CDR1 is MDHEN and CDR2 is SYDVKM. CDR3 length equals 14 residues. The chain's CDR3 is CASSFSQPGYEQYF.

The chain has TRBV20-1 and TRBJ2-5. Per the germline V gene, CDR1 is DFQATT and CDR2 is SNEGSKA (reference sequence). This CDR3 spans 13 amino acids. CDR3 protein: CSAEVGEMETQYF.